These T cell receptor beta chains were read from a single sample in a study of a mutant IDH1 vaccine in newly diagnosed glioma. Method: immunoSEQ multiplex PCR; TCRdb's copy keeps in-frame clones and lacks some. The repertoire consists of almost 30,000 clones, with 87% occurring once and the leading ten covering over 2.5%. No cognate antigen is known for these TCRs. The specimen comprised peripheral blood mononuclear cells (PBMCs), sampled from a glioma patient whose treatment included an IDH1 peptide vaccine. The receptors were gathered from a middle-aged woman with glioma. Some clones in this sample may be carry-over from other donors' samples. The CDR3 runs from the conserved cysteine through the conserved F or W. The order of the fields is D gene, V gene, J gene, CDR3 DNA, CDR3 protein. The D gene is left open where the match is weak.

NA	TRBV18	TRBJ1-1	TGTGCCAGCTCACCGACCCGACAGAACACTGAAGCTTTCTTT	CASSPTRQNTEAFF
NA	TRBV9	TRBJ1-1	TGTGCCAGCAGCCCTCGCGGCATGAACACTGAAGCTTTCTTT	CASSPRGMNTEAFF
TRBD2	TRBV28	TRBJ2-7	TGTGCCAGCAGTCTCCGGACTAGCGGTCCCTATTACGAGCAGTACTTC	CASSLRTSGPYYEQYF
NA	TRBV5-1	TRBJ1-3	TGCGCCAGCAGCTTGGATGGAACCTCTGGAAACACCATATATTTT	CASSLDGTSGNTIYF
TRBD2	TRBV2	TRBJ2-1	TGTGCCAGCAGTTCGGTAGCGGGGGACTACAATGAGCAGTTCTTC	CASSSVAGDYNEQFF
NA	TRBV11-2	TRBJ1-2	TGTGCCAGCAGCTTAGAAGAATTTAAGGATGATGGCTACACCTTC	CASSLEEFKDDGYTF
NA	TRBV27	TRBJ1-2	TGTGCCAGCAGTTCAGGGGTGGTGGGTGGCTACACCTTC	CASSSGVVGGYTF
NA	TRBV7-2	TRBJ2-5	TGTGCCAGCAGCTCCCCCCCGGGGGAGACCCAGTACTTC	CASSSPPGETQYF
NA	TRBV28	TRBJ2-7	TGTGCCAGCAGTTTACGTTACAGGGAACCCCCTGCGGGGACTAAAGAGTACTTC	CASSLRYREPPAGTKEYF
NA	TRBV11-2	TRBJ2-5	TGTGCCAGCAGCCGCTTACTCCGTTCCCAAGAGACCCAGTACTTC	CASSRLLRSQETQYF
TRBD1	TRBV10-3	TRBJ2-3	TGTGCCATCAGTGAGGAGACAGGGTCCAGTAGTATAGATACGCAGTATTTT	CAISEETGSSSIDTQYF